This TCR beta chain originates from a study of T cell responses to AZD1222 COVID-19 vaccine. Study observations and caveats: The donor cohort was predominantly white British with a female majority, and clonal diversity may have been underestimated. Distributed over spike, vaccine-associated CD4 TCRs predominated at 160-218 and 743-854. Baseline antibody screening turned up just six or seven seropositive AZD1222 recipients.

Here immunoSEQ multiplex PCR was the method, and the copy in TCRdb shows in-frame clones only, minus some. The sample has approximately 100,000 clones, 85% seen once. The CDR3 is 12 amino acids. Germline V gene data show CDR1 as MNHEY and CDR2 as SMNVEV (reference sequence). Trimming removed 3 bases from V and 6 bases from J, with 9 bases in between. To note about this clone: Its matching antigen is unknown.

Material: peripheral blood, obtained 28 days after the second AZD1222 dose. J is TRBJ2-7 and V is TRBV27, with D tentatively TRBD2 (5 bases). The clonotype originates from an adult who received the AZD1222 COVID-19 vaccine. CDR3 in amino acids: CASSFREGEQYF. Written as DNA, the CDR3 is TGTGCCAGCAGTTTCCGGGAAGGCGAGCAGTACTTC.